The TCR beta chain under discussion was sequenced for a study of T cells in Graves' hyperthyroidism and ophthalmopathy. This clonotype came up many times. As yet, its antigen is unknown. General study points: The model made its ophthalmopathy prediction, and onset followed a median approximately 7 months later.

Researchers amplified the TCR beta CDR3 regions from RNA transcripts. First-round RT-PCR with HTBI primers amplified the TCR CDR3 region. Each CDR3 protein is one row after TCRdb ran MiXCR on the multiplex PCR reads. The sample has hundreds of thousands of distinct CDR3 sequences, around 15% seen once. For ophthalmopathy patients, the Clinical Activity Score was at least 3 and the NOSPECS grade at least 4; duration was under 3 months. Using over 8.5 ml of fresh peripheral blood, PBMCs were prepared. Sequencing was performed on blood. The clonotype originates from a man younger than 35 with Graves' ophthalmopathy.

The CDR3, as DNA: TGTGCCAGCAGTGACTCGGCAGAGAACACCGGGGAGCTGTTTTTT. Translation gives CASSDSAENTGELFF. The chain combines TRBV6-4 with TRBJ2-2, with no clear D. CDR1 and CDR2 from the germline V gene are MRHNA and SNTAGT. This CDR3 is built from 15 residues. V lost 0 bases and J lost 1, with 6 bases in between.